Below are 18 T cell receptor beta chains sequenced from a single sample in a study of T cells in tumors after PD-1 blockade. Libraries were prepared by immunoSEQ multiplex PCR; TCRdb keeps only in-frame clonotypes and omits some of them. Of approximately 60,000 clones in the sample, under 80% were seen once. Sequenced material: PBMCs, taken after anti-PD-1 treatment. The origin of the receptors is a human donor with basal cell carcinoma.

V gene TRBV5-6 combines with J gene TRBJ2-5; D is unresolved. Deletions cut 0 bases from V and 1 base from J, with 4 bases between. The germline V gene has CDR1 SGHDT and CDR2 YYEEEE. The CDR3 has 13 residues. CDR3 loop: CASSLVGQETQYF. CDR3 bases: TGTGCCAGCAGCTTGGTGGGCCAAGAGACCCAGTACTTC.

The chain uses TRBV6-4 and TRBJ1-1; 7 nucleotides agree with TRBD1. This CDR3 has 14 residues. The V gene's germline CDR1 is MRHNA and CDR2 SNTAGT. The V segment lost 5 bases and the J segment 5 bases; nucleotides outside the gene matches: 8. The CDR3 coding sequence is TGTGCCAGCAGTCCCGGGACAGCAGGAACTGAAGCTTTCTTT. Translating it yields CASSPGTAGTEAFF.

This chain links TRBV6-2 or TRBV6-3 with TRBJ2-7, with 7 bases matching TRBD1. CDR1 MNHEY and CDR2 SVGEGT come from the germline V gene. The J segment lost 0 bases and the V segment lost 0 bases, leaving 8 bases of the junction unmatched. The CDR3 loop spans 17 amino acids. CDR3 protein: CASSYSPTGTYSYEQYF. The CDR3 bases are TGTGCCAGCAGTTACTCACCGACAGGGACCTACTCCTACGAGCAGTACTTC.

This chain connects TRBV12-3 or TRBV12-4 to TRBJ2-7; 9 nucleotides match TRBD1. The CDR3 runs 12 residues. V trimming: 5 bases; J trimming: 7 bases; junction bases outside the gene matches: 3. This CDR3 reads CASSPDRGEQYF. CDR3 bases: TGTGCCAGCAGTCCGGACAGGGGTGAGCAGTACTTC.

V usage is TRBV7-6 and J usage is TRBJ2-2; D perhaps matches TRBD1 (5 bases). Trimming took 0 bases from V and 4 from J, leaving 6 bases between them. CDR3 size: 14 residues. Germline V gene data show CDR1 as SGHVS and CDR2 as FNYEAQ. Here the CDR3 DNA reads TGTGCCAGCAGCTTAGCCAGGGTCACCGGGGAGCTGTTTTTT. Protein product: CASSLARVTGELFF.

The CDR3 sequence is CASKWTGVNTEAFF. The CDR3 nucleotides read TGTGCCAGCAAATGGACAGGGGTGAACACTGAAGCTTTCTTT. The rearrangement links TRBV28 to TRBJ1-1, with 9 bases matching TRBD1. This CDR3 region has 14 residues. The V gene end was trimmed by 7 bases and the J gene end by 0 bases; junction bases not matched to a gene: 3. Per the germline V gene, CDR1 is MDHEN and CDR2 is SYDVKM.

A remark on this clone: This sample includes further DNA sequences coding for the same CDR3. The rearrangement links TRBV12-3 or TRBV12-4 to TRBJ2-5, with D hard to call. CDR3 length: 11 residues. The V and J ends lost 3 bases and 5 bases respectively, with 4 bases between them. The CDR3, as DNA: TGTGCCAGCAGTTTGGGTGAGACCCAGTACTTC. Protein product: CASSLGETQYF.

The V and J genes are TRBV29-1 and TRBJ1-1; the D gene is possibly TRBD1 (6 bases). The CDR3 covers 15 residues. V was pared by 8 bases and J by 1 base, with 20 bases between. Germline lookup yields CDR1 SQVTM and CDR2 ANQGSEA. CDR3: CSSRERGTTNTEAFF. In nucleotides, the CDR3 is TGCAGCTCTAGGGAAAGGGGGACAACGAACACTGAAGCTTTCTTT.

This clone appeared a few times. V usage is TRBV20-1 and J usage is TRBJ1-1; no clear D gene. Germline CDR1 DFQATT, CDR2 SNEGSKA (reference sequence). V was cut by 3 bases and J by 1 base, with 12 bases left in between. This CDR3 is built from 14 residues. This chain's CDR3 is CSASGRPENTEAFF. The CDR3 bases are TGCAGTGCTAGTGGTAGGCCGGAGAACACTGAAGCTTTCTTT.

The genes are TRBV10-2 and TRBJ2-5; D remains ambiguous. V lost 0 bases and J lost 2, with 10 bases in between. Germline V gene sequence: CDR1 WSHSY, CDR2 SAAADI. The CDR3 is 15 amino acids. This chain's CDR3 is CASSESMPDQETQYF. CDR3 coding DNA: TGCGCCAGCAGTGAGTCGATGCCTGATCAAGAGACCCAGTACTTC.

V is TRBV5-1 and J is TRBJ2-7, with D tentatively TRBD1 or TRBD2 (6 bases each). The germline CDR1 and CDR2 sequences are SGHRS and YFSETQ. The CDR3 is 17 residues long. V dropped 1 base and J dropped 2 bases, with 19 bases sitting between them. The CDR3 bases are TGCGCCAGCAGCTTGTGGGGGTCCGGGGGCGATACCTACGAGCAGTACTTC. Amino acids: CASSLWGSGGDTYEQYF.

J is TRBJ2-4 and V is TRBV28, with D possibly matching TRBD1 (7 bases). The CDR3 consists of 14 residues. Germline V CDR1 and CDR2: MDHEN, SYDVKM. Trimming stripped 4 bases from V and 1 base from J, with 8 bases between. CDR3 sequence reads: CASSSGGAKNIQYF. The CDR3, as DNA: TGTGCCAGCAGTTCAGGGGGGGCCAAAAACATTCAGTACTTC. The variable domain in full, with the rest retrieved from reference TRBV28 and TRBJ2-4, is DVKVTQSSRYLVKRTGEKVFLECVQDMDHENMFWYRQDPGLGLRLIYFSYDVKMKEKGDIPEGYSVSREKKERFSLILESASTNQTSMYLCASSSGGAKNIQYFGAGTRLSVL.

The chain recombines TRBV18 with TRBJ2-7, with 8 bases fitting TRBD1. The CDR3 is 14 amino acids. In germline, CDR1 is KGHSH, CDR2 LQKENI. The V gene end was trimmed by 3 bases and the J gene end by 4 bases; junction bases not matched to a gene: 5. The CDR3 loop is CASSPRQGLYEQYF. CDR3 DNA: TGTGCCAGCTCACCGCGACAGGGGTTATACGAGCAGTACTTC.

This clone is a singleton in its sample. The genes are TRBV5-1 and TRBJ2-1, with D possibly TRBD2 on 5 matching bases. The germline gives CDR1 SGHRS, CDR2 YFSETQ. The CDR3 covers 15 residues. The germline V and J ends were trimmed by 2 bases and 2 bases, with 11 bases remaining between them. The CDR3, as DNA: TGCGCCAGCAGCTTTCGGGGAGTAGCCTACAATGAGCAGTTCTTC. Protein: CASSFRGVAYNEQFF.

This clone was found a few times. The chain carries TRBV6-6 and TRBJ2-7; D ambiguous. The length of the CDR3 is 12 residues. Germline values: CDR1 MNHNY, CDR2 SVGAGI (reference sequence). V was cut by 4 bases and J by 2 bases, with 6 bases left in between. This CDR3 is CASSSLTYEQYF. The CDR3 DNA follows: TGTGCCAGCAGTTCCCTTACCTACGAGCAGTACTTC.

The chain carries TRBV3-1 (or the pseudogene TRBV3-2) and TRBJ2-1; 7 nucleotides match TRBD1. V lost 3 bases, J lost 8 bases, and 1 base stayed unmatched. The V gene's germline CDR1 is LGHDT and CDR2 YNNKEL (reference sequence). This CDR3 contains 12 residues. Here the CDR3 DNA reads TGTGCCAGCAGCCATCAGGGGGATGAGCAGTTCTTC. It yields the protein CASSHQGDEQFF.

The chain recombines TRBV6-5 with TRBJ2-7; D gene unclear. The V end lost 0 bases, the J end lost 2 bases, and 11 bases lay between the germline ends. This CDR3 spans 15 amino acids. The germline V gene encodes CDR1 MNHEY and CDR2 SVGAGI. DNA for the CDR3: TGTGCCAGCAGTTACTCGGTGGCCGGCACCTACGAGCAGTACTTC. Protein sequence: CASSYSVAGTYEQYF.

The chain joins TRBV6-5 to TRBJ2-1; TRBD2 aligns across 9 bases. CDR3 size: 14 residues. With V trimmed by 2 bases and J by 7 bases, 3 bases remained unmatched. Per germline, CDR1 MNHEY and CDR2 SVGAGI. CDR3 loop: CASSYARGGNEQFF. CDR3 DNA: TGTGCCAGCAGTTACGCGCGGGGGGGAAATGAGCAGTTCTTC.